This T cell receptor beta chain is drawn from a study of blood T cell repertoires in COVID-19. In the source study's methods: For nucleated cells, counts were estimated from reference gene primer amplification. Method: immunoSEQ multiplex PCR; TCRdb's copy keeps in-frame clones and lacks some. V and J calls and clone size are as listed in that table; D and trimming were resolved from the DNA. The sample yields 210,000 or so clones, 80% to 90% seen once. Cohorts were determined from participant-reported clinical history. The CDR3 length is 16 residues. Trimming took off 6 bases at V and 3 bases at J, with 21 bases between the two ends. Germline CDR1 MNHEY, CDR2 SMNVEV (reference sequence).

Sequencing used PBMCs or T cells enriched from blood (not recorded which). This chain connects TRBV27 to TRBJ2-7, with TRBD1 as a possible D gene (5 bases). This TCR was sampled from a woman aged 25 to 39 who had been exposed to COVID-19. The DNA for the CDR3 is TGTGCCAGCAGACTCTCCGCCGGACACCTAGACTACGAGCAGTACTTC. This codes for CASRLSAGHLDYEQYF.